These 3 T cell receptor beta chains were all obtained from the same sample, sequenced in a study of T cell changes during pregnancy in multiple sclerosis. Libraries were prepared by immunoSEQ multiplex PCR; TCRdb keeps only in-frame clonotypes and omits some of them. The sample has approximately 50,000 clones, roughly 94% seen once; the top ten hold 0.31%. The source material was CD4+ T cells from peripheral blood mononuclear cells, sampled in the third trimester of pregnancy. Receptors were obtained from a female donor with multiple sclerosis, enrolled in a pregnancy study.

The chain employs TRBV5-6 and TRBJ1-6; D gene ambiguous. The germline V and J ends were trimmed by 2 bases and 6 bases, with 9 bases remaining between them. Germline CDR1 reads SGHDT; CDR2 reads YYEEEE. This CDR3 spans 14 amino acids. CDR3 in DNA: TGTGCCAGCAGCTTTAGCAGTACTAATTCACCCCTCCACTTT. Amino acids: CASSFSSTNSPLHF.

This chain joins TRBV7-9 and TRBJ2-3; D is ambiguous. Trimming shortened V by 1 base and J by 2 bases, and 4 bases separated the two germline ends. CDR3 length: 13 residues. CDR1 is SEHNR and CDR2 is FQNEAQ in the germline V gene (reference sequence). The CDR3 sequence is CASSLGATDTQYF. CDR3 DNA sequence: TGTGCCAGCAGCTTAGGAGCCACAGATACGCAGTATTTT.

The V call is TRBV4-1, the J call TRBJ2-7, with 7 bases fitting TRBD1. This CDR3 is built from 14 residues. Germline CDR1 MGHRA, CDR2 YSYEKL. After removal of 4 bases from V and 2 bases from J, the junction contained 5 bases not matched to a gene. CDR3 nucleotide sequence: TGCGCCAGCAGCCGCCCGGGACAGACCTACGAGCAGTACTTC. Residues: CASSRPGQTYEQYF.